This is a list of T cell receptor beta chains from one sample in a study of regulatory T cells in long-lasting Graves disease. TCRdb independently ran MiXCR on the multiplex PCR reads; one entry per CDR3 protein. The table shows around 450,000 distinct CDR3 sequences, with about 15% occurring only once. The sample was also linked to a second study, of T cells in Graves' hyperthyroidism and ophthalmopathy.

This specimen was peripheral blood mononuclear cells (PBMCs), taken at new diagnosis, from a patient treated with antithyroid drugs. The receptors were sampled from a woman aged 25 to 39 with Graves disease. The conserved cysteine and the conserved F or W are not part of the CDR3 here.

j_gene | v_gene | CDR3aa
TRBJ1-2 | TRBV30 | AGKTPGPINYGYT
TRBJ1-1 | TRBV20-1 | SASEEGTEAF
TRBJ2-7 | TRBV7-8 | ASSSPGQGEQY
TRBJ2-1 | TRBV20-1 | SARSPGGGSS
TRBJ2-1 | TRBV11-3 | ASSFTSGRAFHEQF
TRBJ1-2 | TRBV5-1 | ASSLSGVKSYGYT
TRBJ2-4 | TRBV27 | ASSLSFSFPAY
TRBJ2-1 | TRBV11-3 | ASSATSGSSSEQF
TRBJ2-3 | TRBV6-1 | ASSQTGGNTDTQY
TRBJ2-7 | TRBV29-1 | SVEDGRAGTPYEQY
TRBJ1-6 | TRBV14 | ASSQGTQTLRPLH
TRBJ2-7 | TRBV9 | ASSNPGLAGEQY
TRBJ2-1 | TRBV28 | ATGGMTSPSNEQF
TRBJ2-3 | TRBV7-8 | ASSLRLGGAGTDTQY
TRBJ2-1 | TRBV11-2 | ASSLQEYYNEQF
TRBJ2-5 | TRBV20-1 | SASSGTQY
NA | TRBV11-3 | ASSQGRANNEQF
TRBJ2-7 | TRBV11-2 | ASRSLAGHYEQY
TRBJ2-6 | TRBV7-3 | ASSPTMAGANVLT
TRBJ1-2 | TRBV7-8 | ASSGGQGEGYT
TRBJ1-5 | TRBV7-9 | ASSLSTTSARRGSNQPQH
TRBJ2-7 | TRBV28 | ASRLPGQGSYEQY
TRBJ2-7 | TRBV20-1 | SAREQEGLYLFEQY
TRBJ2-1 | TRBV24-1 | ATSDWARGKQF
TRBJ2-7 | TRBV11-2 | ASSQDRSGSRFYEQY
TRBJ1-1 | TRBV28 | ASSLSIGRGTEAF
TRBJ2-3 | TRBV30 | AWSGSPDTQY
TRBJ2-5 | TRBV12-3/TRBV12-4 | ASSLGGLAGETQY
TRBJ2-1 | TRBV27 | ASSTGLAANEQF
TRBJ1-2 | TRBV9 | ASSTGDASNYGYT
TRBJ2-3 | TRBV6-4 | ASSASTSSRTDTQY
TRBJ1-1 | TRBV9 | ASSVVRGGGTEAF
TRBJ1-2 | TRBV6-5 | AGSFKATTHYGYT
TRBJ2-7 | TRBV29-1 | SVRFLGTSEYEQY
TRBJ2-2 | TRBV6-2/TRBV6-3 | ASRRDNTGELF
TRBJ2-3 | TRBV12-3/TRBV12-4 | ASSFSTDTQY
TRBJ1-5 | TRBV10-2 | ASSSSGNNQPQH
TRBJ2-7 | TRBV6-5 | ASSYSRYPIVGQGAHSPYEQY
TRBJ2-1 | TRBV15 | ATSLTGNEQF
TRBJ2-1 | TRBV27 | ASSLGSSGSYEQF
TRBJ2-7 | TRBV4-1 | ASSQVPRQATYEQY
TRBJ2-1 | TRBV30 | AWSVGPSYNEQF
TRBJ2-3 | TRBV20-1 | SARTLAGDTDTQY
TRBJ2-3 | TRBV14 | ASSQDWSSSSTDTQY
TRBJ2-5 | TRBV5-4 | ASRKGISETQY
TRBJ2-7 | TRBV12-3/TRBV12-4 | ASSLQAGSEQY
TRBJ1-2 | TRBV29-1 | SAREGRTYGYT
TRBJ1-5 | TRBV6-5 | ASSYSRDTSGPQH
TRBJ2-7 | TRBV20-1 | SALSSGSYEQY
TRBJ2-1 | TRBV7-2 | ASSPRGGTSSYNEQF
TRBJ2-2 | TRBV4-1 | ASSQVGRGPGELF
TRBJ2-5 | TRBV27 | ASSLDITKTQY
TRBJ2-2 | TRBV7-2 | ASRETLPRGAGELF
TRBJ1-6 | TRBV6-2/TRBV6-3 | ASSPAGTPLH
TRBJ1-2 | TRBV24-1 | ATSDRTDGANYGYT
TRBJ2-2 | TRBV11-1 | ASSLATRPTGELF